What follows are 5 T cell receptor beta chains derived from one specimen sequenced in a study of cytomegalovirus exposure and HLA in healthy donors. Repertoires were generated with immunoSEQ multiplex PCR, while TCRdb's copy carries only in-frame clones and drops some. The table shows about 280,000 clones, with around 89% occurring only once. Sequenced input: PBMCs. Receptor source: a young woman in good health and CMV-seronegative.

This clone was detected only once. This chain links TRBV6-5 with TRBJ2-3; D may be TRBD1 (5 bases). V lost 6 bases to trimming and J lost 5 bases, with 15 bases between them. The CDR3 contains 14 residues. CDR1 and CDR2 from the germline V gene are MNHEY and SVGAGI. CDR3 loop: CASRSRQIRDTQYF. The CDR3 nucleotides read TGTGCCAGCAGAAGCCGACAGATACGAGATACGCAGTATTTT.

The chain recombines TRBV9 with TRBJ2-1, with 7 bases aligning to TRBD2. V lost 0 bases to trimming and J lost 1 base; unmatched junction nucleotides: 4. CDR1 and CDR2 (germline): SGDLS, YYNGEE. CDR3 length: 16 amino acids. Written as DNA, the CDR3 is TGTGCCAGCAGCGTAGTCGGAGCGGGGTCCTACAATGAGCAGTTCTTC. Translation: CASSVVGAGSYNEQFF.

J is TRBJ1-1 and V is TRBV6-5; 7 positions match TRBD1. The V gene's germline CDR1 is MNHEY and CDR2 SVGAGI. This CDR3 has 12 residues. V lost 9 bases to trimming and J lost 10 bases; unmatched junction nucleotides: 11. The CDR3 DNA reads as TGTGCCAGGTACAGGGGCCCGGAGGGAGCTTTCTTT. Its translation is CARYRGPEGAFF.

The chain joins TRBV27 to TRBJ2-7, with TRBD1 identical over 9 bases. Germline-derived CDR1 and CDR2 are MNHEY and SMNVEV (reference sequence). V trimming: 5 bases; J trimming: 0 bases; junction bases outside the gene matches: 5. The length of the CDR3 is 15 residues. The CDR3 protein is CASSPGQGTSYEQYF. CDR3 in DNA: TGTGCCAGCAGTCCGGGACAGGGAACCTCCTACGAGCAGTACTTC.

The V call is TRBV10-3, the J call TRBJ2-7; possibly TRBD1 for D (6 bases). The CDR3 totals 14 residues. V was shortened by 5 bases and J by 3 bases, with 14 bases between the two germline ends. Germline CDR1 reads ENHRY; CDR2 reads SYGVKD. CDR3 nucleotide sequence: TGTGCCATCAGTACAGGGATCTCGAGCTACGAGCAGTACTTC. Protein sequence: CAISTGISSYEQYF.